The 29 T cell receptor beta chains below come from one sample, sequenced in a study of T-cell memory formation after mild COVID-19. Using its own MiXCR run on the 5' RACE reads, TCRdb lists one record per CDR3 protein. The sample shows 50,000 or so distinct CDR3 sequences, around a quarter of them seen only once. Sequencing was done on a sample of PBMCs or a T cell subset sorted from them (not recorded which). Receptors originate from a man aged 18-30 years who had mild COVID-19 (a few samples of this study predate the infection). Cell type and time point are not known.

The rearrangement uses TRBV6-6 and TRBJ1-4; 7 bases are a match to TRBD1. The CDR3 loop spans 19 amino acids. The V gene's germline CDR1 is MNHNY and CDR2 SVGAGI (reference sequence). With V trimmed by 2 bases and J by 8 bases, 20 bases remained unmatched. Here the CDR3 DNA reads TGTGCCAGCAGTTACCTAGGGGACCAAGGACAGGCCAAGGGCGAAAAACTGTTTTTT. As protein: CASSYLGDQGQAKGEKLFF.

This clonotype was detected only a few times. J is TRBJ2-7 and V is TRBV14; maybe TRBD1 (5 bases). Germline CDR1 SGHDN, CDR2 FVKESK. The CDR3 is made up of 15 amino acids. With 3 bases removed from V and 4 bases from J, the gap between germline ends came to 16 bases. Here the CDR3 reads CASSQIDSLGYEQYF. CDR3 sequence (DNA): TGTGCCAGCAGCCAGATCGACAGCTTAGGATACGAGCAGTACTTC.

The J gene is TRBJ2-7, the V gene TRBV6-6; 7 positions agree with TRBD1. J gave up 1 base and V 7 bases, and 7 bases lay outside the gene matches. Germline V gene lookup returns CDR1 MNHNY and CDR2 SVGAGI (reference sequence). This CDR3 has 14 amino acids. CDR3 protein: CASTKLQGSYEQYF. Here the CDR3 DNA reads TGTGCCAGCACCAAACTACAGGGGTCCTACGAGCAGTACTTC.

The V and J genes are TRBV11-2 and TRBJ1-2, with D possibly being TRBD1 (6 bases). The CDR3 is 15 residues long. V lost 0 bases and J 0 bases, leaving 8 bases between the germline ends. The germline V gene encodes CDR1 SGHAT and CDR2 FQNNGV. CDR3 region: CASSLESGANYGYTF. In DNA, the CDR3 is TGTGCCAGCAGCTTAGAATCAGGGGCTAACTATGGCTACACCTTC.

V is TRBV29-1 and J is TRBJ2-5, with TRBD2 matching 10 bases. Trimming at V came to 3 bases and at J to 5 bases, leaving 9 bases not matched to a gene. Germline V gene data show CDR1 as SQVTM and CDR2 as ANQGSEA. This CDR3 is 15 amino acids long. The CDR3, as DNA: TGCAGCGTTGAGTTTGCTAGCGGGGGCCGGGAGACCCAGTACTTC. Amino acids: CSVEFASGGRETQYF.

In its sample, this clonotype was seen a few times. This rearrangement joins TRBV6-5 to TRBJ2-5, with a possible D match to TRBD1 (6 bases). V lost 9 bases and J lost 7, with 18 bases in between. Germline assignment: CDR1 MNHEY and CDR2 SVGAGI. The CDR3 has 13 residues. The CDR3 sequence is CASGQPQWGTQYF. For the CDR3, the DNA is TGTGCCAGTGGACAGCCACAATGGGGGACCCAGTACTTC.

V gene TRBV29-1 combines with J gene TRBJ2-6; no reliable D call. V was clipped by 4 bases and J by 0 bases, with 4 bases between them. Germline V gene lookup returns CDR1 SQVTM and CDR2 ANQGSEA. The CDR3 spans 13 residues. The CDR3 DNA is TGCAGCGTTGGGTTCTCTGGGGCCAACGTCCTGACTTTC. This codes for CSVGFSGANVLTF. The variable domain in full, completed from reference TRBV29-1 and TRBJ2-6, reads SAVISQKPSRDICQRGTSLTIQCQVDSQVTMMFWYRQQPGQSLTLIATANQGSEATYESGFVIDKFPISRPNLTFSTLTVSNMSPEDSSIYLCSVGFSGANVLTFGAGSRLTVL.

As regards this clonotype: A read error may be the cause here, since a much bigger clone is one base away. V is TRBV5-1 and J is TRBJ2-2, with TRBD1 matching over 11 bases. The CDR3 is made up of 18 amino acids. The trim removed 4 bases at V and 3 bases at J, leaving 11 bases unmatched. Germline V gene data show CDR1 as SGHRS and CDR2 as YFSETQ. CDR3: CASSRRDRGASDTGELFF. The DNA for the CDR3 is TGCGCCAGCAGCCGACGGGACAGGGGGGCTTCGGACACCGGGGAGCTGTTTTTT.

This clonotype was counted only a few times. The V call is TRBV5-8, the J call TRBJ2-7; D may be TRBD2 (6 bases). Germline V CDR1 and CDR2: SGHTS, YDEGEE. This CDR3 contains 13 residues. V lost 6 bases and J 2 bases, leaving 12 bases between the germline ends. CDR3 residues: CASTGRKTYEQYV. CDR3 bases: TGTGCCAGCACGGGGAGGAAAACCTACGAGCAGTACGTC.

The CDR3 DNA reads TGTGCCAGCAGCCAGGGACAGGGTGGAGATACGCAGTATTTT. The encoded protein is CASSQGQGGDTQYF. The rearrangement links TRBV5-8 to TRBJ2-3; TRBD1 matches 9 bases. The V and J ends lost 4 bases and 5 bases, in that order; junction bases with no gene match: 5. This CDR3 is 14 amino acids long. Germline values: CDR1 SGHTS, CDR2 YDEGEE.

The chain links TRBV28 to TRBJ2-1, with D possibly being TRBD1 (6 bases). The CDR3 is 16 amino acids. V was cut by 3 bases and J by 1 base, with 13 bases left in between. Germline loops: CDR1 MDHEN, CDR2 SYDVKM. The CDR3 sequence is CASSFPSGQSYNEQFF. CDR3 sequence (DNA): TGTGCCAGCAGTTTTCCCTCAGGACAGTCCTACAATGAGCAGTTCTTC.

V is TRBV7-6 and J is TRBJ2-5; tentatively, D is TRBD2 (6 bases). Per germline, CDR1 SGHVS and CDR2 FNYEAQ. This CDR3 is 20 amino acids long. V was pared by 0 bases and J by 3 bases, with 26 bases between. The CDR3 sequence is CASSLAQAGLYPSEKETQYF. CDR3 sequence (DNA): TGTGCCAGCAGCTTAGCGCAGGCAGGGTTATATCCTAGCGAGAAAGAGACCCAGTACTTC.

This clonotype occurred a few times. The rearrangement links TRBV7-2 to TRBJ2-7; D could derive from TRBD1 or TRBD2 (5 bases each). This CDR3 comprises 12 residues. The V end was cut by 4 bases, the J end by 4 bases, with 8 bases between. Germline V gene data show CDR1 as SGHTA and CDR2 as FQGNSA. This CDR3 reads CASSWDGYEQYF. CDR3 coding DNA: TGTGCCAGCAGCTGGGACGGTTACGAGCAGTACTTC.

This chain joins TRBV14 and TRBJ2-3; 7 bases match TRBD1. Trimming cost V 3 bases and J 3 bases; bases outside gene matches: 12. The CDR3 runs 17 residues. The germline CDR1 and CDR2 sequences are SGHDN and FVKESK. Written as DNA, the CDR3 is TGTGCCAGCAGCCATGTTATGGAGGCAGGGGGTACAGATACGCAGTATTTT. It codes for CASSHVMEAGGTDTQYF.

The chain carries TRBV12-3 or TRBV12-4 and TRBJ1-2; D unclear. The CDR3 spans 13 residues. V lost 0 bases, J lost 10 bases, and 12 bases lay in between. CDR3 protein: CASSLASDEDYTF. The CDR3 DNA reads as TGTGCCAGCAGTTTAGCCTCAGATGAGGACTACACCTTC.

The V and J genes are TRBV7-9 and TRBJ1-6; tentative D call: TRBD1 (6 bases). CDR3 length: 12 amino acids. Germline CDR1 SEHNR, CDR2 FQNEAQ (reference sequence). Trimming pared 11 bases from V and 8 bases from J, leaving 13 bases between. The DNA for the CDR3 is TGTGCCTCTCGAGGGGGGGATTCACCCCTCCACTTT. Translating gives CASRGGDSPLHF.

This clonotype was observed a handful of times. This rearrangement joins TRBV7-9 to TRBJ2-2, with 8 positions matching TRBD1. The CDR3 sequence is 15 residues long. Trimming cost V 6 bases and J 1 base; bases outside gene matches: 4. Looked up from germline, CDR1 is SEHNR and CDR2 is FQNEAQ (reference sequence). The CDR3 loop is CASRAGQGNTGELFF. DNA of the CDR3: TGTGCCAGCAGAGCCGGACAGGGGAACACCGGGGAGCTGTTTTTT.

This chain uses TRBV10-3 with TRBJ1-2; TRBD1 aligns across 10 bases. CDR1 is ENHRY and CDR2 is SYGVKD in the germline V gene. The CDR3 is made up of 16 amino acids. The J segment lost 4 bases and the V segment lost 6 bases, leaving 11 bases of the junction unmatched. CDR3 amino acids: CAISEKSWTGGYGYTF. In DNA, the CDR3 is TGTGCCATCAGCGAAAAATCCTGGACAGGGGGCTATGGCTACACCTTC.

J is TRBJ1-1 and V is TRBV7-6, with D hard to call. The germline gives CDR1 SGHVS, CDR2 FNYEAQ. This CDR3 spans 15 amino acids. The V and J ends lost 2 bases and 3 bases respectively, with 13 bases between them. CDR3 loop: CASSLLGVGDTEAFF. CDR3 sequence (DNA): TGTGCCAGCAGCTTACTTGGGGTGGGCGACACTGAAGCTTTCTTT.

This clonotype was detected only a few times. The chain employs TRBV7-8 and TRBJ2-3; TRBD2 agrees at 8 bases. V shed 3 bases and J 5 bases; nucleotides not matched to a gene: 7. The germline V gene has CDR1 SGHVS and CDR2 FQNEAQ. The CDR3 spans 15 residues. CDR3 sequence reads: CASSLRRGDLDTQYF. The CDR3 coding sequence is TGTGCCAGCAGCTTGCGGCGGGGGGACCTAGATACGCAGTATTTT.

The V and J genes are TRBV7-9 and TRBJ2-7; D remains ambiguous. This CDR3 has 13 residues. Germline V gene sequence: CDR1 SEHNR, CDR2 FQNEAQ (reference sequence). Trimming left V 2 bases short and J 2 bases short, with 7 bases between. CDR3 in amino acids: CASSLPGPYEQYV. The CDR3, as DNA: TGTGCCAGCAGCTTACCAGGTCCCTACGAGCAGTACGTC.

The chain couples TRBV9 to TRBJ2-3, with D perhaps matching TRBD2 (7 bases). Trimming removed 1 base from V and 4 bases from J, with 10 bases in between. The CDR3 extends over 14 amino acids. Per germline, CDR1 SGDLS and CDR2 YYNGEE. CDR3 DNA: TGTGCCAGCAGCGTATCGGGGGGCGCAGATACGCAGTATTTT. This gives the protein CASSVSGGADTQYF.

This clonotype was picked up a small number of times. The chain carries TRBV20-1 and TRBJ2-7, with D possibly being TRBD1 or TRBD2 (6 bases each). V was shortened by 4 bases and J by 2 bases, with 15 bases between the two germline ends. The germline gives CDR1 DFQATT, CDR2 SNEGSKA (reference sequence). The CDR3 is 14 residues long. CDR3 sequence reads: CSAMGGLPAYEQYF. CDR3 bases: TGCAGTGCTATGGGGGGCCTCCCTGCCTACGAGCAGTACTTC.

This clonotype was observed a handful of times. This sequence joins TRBV10-2 and TRBJ2-7, with unresolved D. This CDR3 spans 14 amino acids. Between the trimmed V and J ends, which lost 2 bases and 0 bases, there was a span of 8 bases. CDR1 and CDR2 from the germline V gene are WSHSY and SAAADI. CDR3 nucleotide sequence: TGCGCCAGCAGTGAGAGGGCCATCTCCTACGAGCAGTACTTC. Encoded protein: CASSERAISYEQYF.

The V call is TRBV4-3, the J call TRBJ2-7, with D hard to call. Trimming removed 2 bases from V and 0 bases from J, with 11 bases in between. The CDR3 consists of 15 residues. Germline loops: CDR1 LGHNA, CDR2 YSLEER. CDR3 region: CASSQQRTVSYEQYF. The CDR3 DNA follows: TGCGCCAGCAGCCAACAAAGGACCGTCTCCTACGAGCAGTACTTC.

This chain links TRBV5-1 with TRBJ1-1; D perhaps matches TRBD1 (5 bases). V was clipped by 0 bases and J by 4 bases, with 7 bases between them. Germline V lookup: CDR1 SGHRS, CDR2 YFSETQ. CDR3 size: 13 residues. The CDR3 loop reads CASSLAGSTEAFF. In DNA form, the CDR3 reads TGCGCCAGCAGCTTGGCAGGGAGCACTGAAGCTTTCTTT.

This clonotype showed up just a few times. The V call is TRBV15, the J call TRBJ2-5; D is undetermined. Per germline, CDR1 LNHNV and CDR2 YYDKDF (reference sequence). This CDR3 has 12 amino acids. V lost 4 bases and J lost 3, with 6 bases in between. As DNA, the CDR3 is TGTGCCACCAGCACGTCCGAAGAGACCCAGTACTTC. Its protein product is CATSTSEETQYF. Full variable domain (rest looked up from reference TRBV15 and TRBJ2-5): DAMVIQNPRYQVTQFGKPVTLSCSQTLNHNVMYWYQQKSSQAPKLLFHYYDKDFNNEADTPDNFQSRRPNTSFCFLDIRSPGLGDTAMYLCATSTSEETQYFGPGTRLLVL.

The rearrangement uses TRBV12-3 or TRBV12-4 and TRBJ2-3; D might be TRBD1 (6 bases). CDR3 length equals 13 residues. Trimming took 6 bases from V and 2 from J, leaving 9 bases between them. The DNA for the CDR3 is TGTGCCAGCAGCGGGACAATCACAGATACGCAGTATTTT. It translates to CASSGTITDTQYF.

This chain connects TRBV13 to TRBJ1-2; the D gene is possibly TRBD1 (5 bases). The CDR3 loop spans 18 amino acids. The germline CDR1 and CDR2 sequences are PRHDT and FYEKMQ (reference sequence). V was pared by 1 base and J by 1 base, with 19 bases between. CDR3 amino acids: CASSLEGPAGQGNYGYTF. The CDR3 bases are TGTGCCAGCAGCTTAGAGGGACCTGCGGGTCAGGGTAACTATGGCTACACCTTC.